This entry concerns a single TCR beta chain. Germline CDR1 reads GTSNPN; CDR2 reads SVGIG (reference sequence). The CDR3 spans 16 residues. V was pared by 4 bases and J by 4 bases, with 12 bases of the junction left unmatched. These data belong to a study of chemoradiotherapy in HPV16-positive cancers. TCRdb's table, derived via immunoSEQ multiplex PCR, lists solely in-frame clones and lacks some. Among 5,400 or so clones listed, around 89% were seen once. The J gene is TRBJ1-3, the V gene TRBV30, with 8 positions matching TRBD1. The specimen was blood, collected from a patient who underwent chemoradiotherapy. This receptor was obtained from a human donor with HPV-associated anogenital cancer. This CDR3 is CAWNLRDRSSGNTIYF. CDR3 coding DNA: TGTGCCTGGAACCTACGGGACAGGTCTTCGGGAAACACCATATATTTT.